Each of the 9 T cell receptor beta chains below was sequenced from the same sample in a study of cytomegalovirus exposure and HLA in healthy donors. Vbeta (60) and Jbeta (13) primers were used in the PCR. Repertoires were generated with immunoSEQ multiplex PCR, while TCRdb's copy carries only in-frame clones and drops some. The repertoire holds some 160,000 clones, with around 73% as singletons. The source material was PBMCs. These receptors all come from a male donor in good health and CMV-seronegative.

As DNA, the CDR3 is TGCAGCGTTCTCCGGGACAGGGGGCAAGAGCAGTACTTC. It yields the protein CSVLRDRGQEQYF. The chain joins TRBV29-1 to TRBJ2-7, with TRBD1 identical over 12 bases. There are 13 residues in the CDR3. Germline CDR1 and CDR2: SQVTM and ANQGSEA. With 5 bases clipped from V and 7 bases from J, the junction kept 6 bases outside the gene matches.

This clone came up a few times. V usage is TRBV25-1 and J usage is TRBJ1-5; D remains unclear. The V gene's germline CDR1 is MGHDK and CDR2 SYGVNS. Trimming left V 6 bases short and J 0 bases short, with 6 bases between. The CDR3 contains 13 residues. CDR3 coding DNA: TGTGCCAGCAGGGGAGGTAGCAATCAGCCCCAGCATTTT. Protein product: CASRGGSNQPQHF. Full variable domain (outside the CDR3, taken from reference TRBV25-1 and TRBJ1-5): EADIYQTPRYLVIGTGKKITLECSQTMGHDKMYWYQQDPGMELHLIHYSYGVNSTEKGDLSSESTVSRIRTEHFPLTLESARPSHTSQYLCASRGGSNQPQHFGDGTRLSIL.

The rearrangement uses TRBV7-9 and TRBJ1-5, with 10 nucleotides matching TRBD1. V dropped 4 bases and J dropped 5; count of bases not matched to a gene: 8. Germline V gene lookup returns CDR1 SEHNR and CDR2 FQNEAQ (reference sequence). This CDR3 is 16 amino acids long. CDR3 sequence (DNA): TGTGCCAGCAGCTCTTCGACAGGGGGCGTTGATCAGCCCCAGCATTTT. It yields the protein CASSSSTGGVDQPQHF. Together with reference TRBV7-9 and TRBJ1-5, the CDR3 gives the full variable domain: DTGVSQNPRHKITKRGQNVTFRCDPISEHNRLYWYRQTLGQGPEFLTYFQNEAQLEKSRLLSDRFSAERPKGSFSTLEIQRTEQGDSAMYLCASSSSTGGVDQPQHFGDGTRLSIL.

This chain joins TRBV7-6 and TRBJ2-1; D perhaps matches TRBD1 (5 bases). V was cut by 5 bases and J by 5 bases, with 10 bases left in between. CDR3 size: 13 residues. Germline values: CDR1 SGHVS, CDR2 FNYEAQ. CDR3 residues: CASSRGRDNEQFF. The DNA of the CDR3 is TGTGCCAGCAGCAGGGGCCGTGACAATGAGCAGTTCTTC.

The gene calls are TRBV7-2 and TRBJ1-6, with D tentatively TRBD1 (6 bases). CDR3 length: 16 amino acids. With 1 base removed from V and 9 bases from J, the gap between germline ends came to 16 bases. Germline lookup yields CDR1 SGHTA and CDR2 FQGNSA. The CDR3 loop is CASSLGEQGRRSPLHF. CDR3 nucleotides: TGTGCCAGCAGCTTAGGGGAACAGGGTCGCCGTTCACCCCTCCACTTT. Complete variable domain (other parts from reference TRBV7-2 and TRBJ1-6): GAGVSQSPSNKVTEKGKDVELRCDPISGHTALYWYRQSLGQGLEFLIYFQGNSAPDKSGLPSDRFSAERTGGSVSTLTIQRTQQEDSAVYLCASSLGEQGRRSPLHFGNGTRLTVT.

V and J are TRBV9 and TRBJ1-2; 7 bases match TRBD1. With V trimmed by 0 bases and J by 5 bases, 4 bases remained unmatched. The germline V gene has CDR1 SGDLS and CDR2 YYNGEE. The CDR3 runs to 14 residues. The CDR3: CASSVGTGIYGYTF. Written as DNA, the CDR3 is TGTGCCAGCAGCGTAGGGACAGGAATATATGGCTACACCTTC. The entire variable domain, with the rest obtained from reference TRBV9 and TRBJ1-2, is as follows: DSGVTQTPKHLITATGQRVTLRCSPRSGDLSVYWYQQSLDQGLQFLIQYYNGEERAKGNILERFSAQQFPDLHSELNLSSLELGDSALYFCASSVGTGIYGYTFGSGTRLTVV.

The chain links TRBV11-2 to TRBJ1-2; TRBD1 aligns across 8 bases. V trimming: 2 bases; J trimming: 2 bases; junction bases outside the gene matches: 1. This CDR3 has 14 amino acids. The germline V gene encodes CDR1 SGHAT and CDR2 FQNNGV. The CDR3 reads CASSLRTGNYGYTF. CDR3 nucleotides: TGTGCCAGCAGCTTAAGGACAGGGAACTATGGCTACACCTTC.

The V call is TRBV25-1, the J call TRBJ2-5, with 11 positions matching TRBD2. Germline V gene lookup returns CDR1 MGHDK and CDR2 SYGVNS. CDR3 length: 15 amino acids. The V gene end was trimmed by 5 bases and the J gene end by 5 bases; junction bases not matched to a gene: 7. This CDR3 reads CASSLAGGPEETQYF. The CDR3 nucleotides read TGTGCCAGCAGTCTAGCGGGGGGCCCCGAGGAGACCCAGTACTTC.

The rearrangement joins TRBV7-2 to TRBJ1-5, with a possible D match to TRBD1 (6 bases). This CDR3 has 15 amino acids. Trimming removed 3 bases at V and 3 bases at J, with 12 bases between. Per the germline V gene, CDR1 is SGHTA and CDR2 is FQGNSA. CDR3 residues: CASSFIGTPNQPQHF. The CDR3 DNA sequence: TGTGCCAGCAGCTTTATCGGGACACCCAATCAGCCCCAGCATTTT.